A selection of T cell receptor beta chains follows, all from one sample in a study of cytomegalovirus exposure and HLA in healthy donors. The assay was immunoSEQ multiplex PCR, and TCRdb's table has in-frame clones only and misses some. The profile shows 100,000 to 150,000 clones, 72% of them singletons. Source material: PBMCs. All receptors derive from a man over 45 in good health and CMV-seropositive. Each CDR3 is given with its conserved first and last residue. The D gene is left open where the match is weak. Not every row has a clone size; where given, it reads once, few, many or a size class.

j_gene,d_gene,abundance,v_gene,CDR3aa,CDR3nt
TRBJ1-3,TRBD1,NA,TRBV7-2,CASSLETGVGNTIYF,TGTGCCAGCAGCTTAGAGACAGGGGTTGGAAACACCATATATTTT
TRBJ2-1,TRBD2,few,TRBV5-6,CASSLGTSGFYNEQFF,TGTGCCAGCAGCCTTGGGACTAGCGGGTTTTACAATGAGCAGTTCTTC
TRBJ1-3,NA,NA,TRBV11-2,CASSSLGSKYRNTIYF,TGTGCCAGCAGCTCGCTGGGCAGCAAATATCGAAACACCATATATTTT
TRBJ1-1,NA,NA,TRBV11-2,CASSLDSGFPNTEAFF,TGTGCCAGCAGCTTAGACTCCGGGTTCCCGAACACTGAAGCTTTCTTT
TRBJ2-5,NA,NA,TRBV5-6,CASSLQTVRETQYF,TGTGCCAGCAGCTTACAGACAGTTCGGGAGACCCAGTACTTC
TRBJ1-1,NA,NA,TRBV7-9,CASRNRTSNTEAFF,TGTGCCAGCAGAAACCGGACTTCGAACACTGAAGCTTTCTTT
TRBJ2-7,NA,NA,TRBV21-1,CASRYSYEQYF,TGTGCCAGCAGGTACTCCTACGAGCAGTACTTC
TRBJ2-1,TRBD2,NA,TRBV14,CASSQDLGEGTNEQFF,TGTGCCAGCAGCCAAGATCTCGGGGAGGGGACCAATGAGCAGTTCTTC
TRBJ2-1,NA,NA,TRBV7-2,CASSPSGTHSYNEQFF,TGTGCCAGCAGCCCCTCCGGGACACACTCCTACAATGAGCAGTTCTTC
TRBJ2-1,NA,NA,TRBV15,CATSSIVAEQFF,TGTGCCACCAGCAGTATTGTGGCAGAGCAGTTCTTC
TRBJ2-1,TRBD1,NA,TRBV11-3,CASSLEQGAYNEQFF,TGTGCCAGCAGCTTAGAACAGGGGGCTTACAATGAGCAGTTCTTC
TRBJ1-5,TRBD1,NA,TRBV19,CASSTSPTGLNQPQHF,TGTGCCAGTAGTACGAGCCCGACAGGGCTCAATCAGCCCCAGCATTTT
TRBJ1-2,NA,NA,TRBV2,CASSVQGSNYGYTF,TGTGCCAGCAGTGTTCAGGGATCAAACTATGGCTACACCTTC
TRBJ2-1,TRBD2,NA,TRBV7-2,CASSLSMGLEGINEQFF,TGTGCCAGCAGCTTAAGCATGGGACTAGAGGGCATCAATGAGCAGTTCTTC
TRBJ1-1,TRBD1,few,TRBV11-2,CASSTGQGVVFF,TGTGCCAGCAGCACAGGACAGGGCGTCGTTTTCTTT
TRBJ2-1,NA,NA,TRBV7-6,CASSLFSGTYNEQFF,TGTGCCAGCAGCTTATTTAGCGGAACCTACAATGAGCAGTTCTTC
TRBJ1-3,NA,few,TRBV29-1,CSVEDLQGSGNTIYF,TGCAGCGTTGAAGATCTTCAGGGTTCTGGAAACACCATATATTTT
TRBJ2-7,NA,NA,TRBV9,CASSADGETDEQYF,TGTGCCAGCAGCGCCGACGGGGAGACGGACGAGCAGTACTTC
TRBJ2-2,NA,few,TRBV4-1,CASSPGVNTGELFF,TGCGCCAGCAGCCCAGGGGTTAACACCGGGGAGCTGTTTTTT
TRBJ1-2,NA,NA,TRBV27,CASSFANSNYGYTF,TGTGCCAGCAGCTTCGCAAACTCTAACTATGGCTACACCTTC
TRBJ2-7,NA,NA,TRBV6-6,CASSFIPGVGVEQYF,TGTGCCAGCAGTTTCATCCCCGGGGTTGGGGTCGAGCAGTACTTC
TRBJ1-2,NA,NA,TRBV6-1,CASTVVQTYGYTF,TGTGCCAGCACGGTGGTACAGACCTATGGCTACACCTTC
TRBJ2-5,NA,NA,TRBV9,CASSVGGAGETQYF,TGTGCCAGCAGCGTAGGTGGAGCTGGGGAGACCCAGTACTTC
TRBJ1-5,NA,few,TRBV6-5,CASSSGGTNQPQHF,TGTGCCAGCAGTTCGGGGGGGACGAATCAGCCCCAGCATTTT
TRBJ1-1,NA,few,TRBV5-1,CASSLEPAGFGTEAFF,TGCGCCAGCAGCTTGGAGCCGGCAGGGTTTGGCACTGAAGCTTTCTTT
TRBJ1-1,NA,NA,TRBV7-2,CASSLWGGGTEAFF,TGTGCCAGCAGCTTATGGGGGGGAGGCACTGAAGCTTTCTTT
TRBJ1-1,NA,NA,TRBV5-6,CASSTPRPSRKTTEAFF,TGTGCCAGCAGCACCCCCAGGCCTTCCCGGAAGACCACTGAAGCTTTCTTT
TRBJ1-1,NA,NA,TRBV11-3,CASSLNRLNTEAFF,TGTGCCAGCAGCTTAAACAGATTGAACACTGAAGCTTTCTTT
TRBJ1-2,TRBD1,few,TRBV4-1,CASSHTQGPNYGYTF,TGCGCCAGCAGCCATACACAGGGGCCTAACTATGGCTACACCTTC
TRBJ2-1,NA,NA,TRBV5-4,CASSSTGLRNEQFF,TGTGCCAGCAGCTCTACGGGGTTGCGCAATGAGCAGTTCTTC
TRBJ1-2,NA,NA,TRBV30,CAWTQPGWGQFYYGYTF,TGTGCCTGGACCCAGCCGGGTTGGGGGCAGTTTTACTATGGCTACACCTTC
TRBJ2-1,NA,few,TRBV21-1,CASTPPPYWEQFF,TGTGCCAGCACCCCCCCTCCGTACTGGGAGCAGTTCTTC
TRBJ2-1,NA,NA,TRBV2,CASSGAGADYNGQFF,TGTGCCTCTTCGGGGGCGGGGGCCGACTACAATGGGCAGTTCTTC
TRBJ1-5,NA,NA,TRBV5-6,CASSLWAGANQPQHF,TGTGCCAGCAGTCTTTGGGCAGGGGCAAATCAGCCCCAGCATTTT
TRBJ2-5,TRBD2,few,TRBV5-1,CASSFGLAGGPGEETQYF,TGCGCCAGCAGCTTCGGACTAGCGGGAGGACCAGGGGAAGAGACCCAGTACTTC
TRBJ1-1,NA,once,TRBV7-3,CASSLTTDTEAFF,TGTGCCAGCAGCCTTACGACAGACACTGAAGCTTTCTTT
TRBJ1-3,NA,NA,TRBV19,CASSLEAVSSGNTIYF,TGTGCCAGTAGCCTGGAGGCGGTCAGCTCTGGAAACACCATATATTTT
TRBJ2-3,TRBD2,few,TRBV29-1,CSVTSGDTDTQYF,TGCAGCGTGACTAGCGGAGACACAGATACGCAGTATTTT
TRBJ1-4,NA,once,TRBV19,CASSIRSVGIDGEKLFF,TGTGCCAGTAGTATTAGGAGTGTAGGCATAGATGGTGAAAAACTGTTTTTT
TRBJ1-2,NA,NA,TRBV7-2,CASSLARGGYGYTF,TGTGCCAGCAGCTTAGCGCGGGGCGGCTATGGCTACACCTTC
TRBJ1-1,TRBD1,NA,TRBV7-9,CASSPTRQGAAEAFF,TGTGCCAGCAGCCCAACCCGACAGGGCGCGGCTGAAGCTTTCTTT
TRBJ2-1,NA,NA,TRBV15,CATSPSSDYNEQFF,TGTGCCACCAGCCCCTCTAGCGATTACAATGAGCAGTTCTTC
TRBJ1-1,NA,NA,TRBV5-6,CASSKWAWRMHTEAFF,TGTGCCAGCAGCAAGTGGGCGTGGCGAATGCACACTGAAGCTTTCTTT
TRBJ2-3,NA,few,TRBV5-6,CAATGRGADTQYF,TGTGCCGCAACTGGGCGGGGCGCAGATACGCAGTATTTT
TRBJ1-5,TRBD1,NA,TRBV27,CASSLRTGGDQPQHF,TGTGCCAGCAGCCTAAGGACAGGGGGGGATCAGCCCCAGCATTTT
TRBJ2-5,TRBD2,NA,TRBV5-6,CASSLVSSGGFWETQYF,TGTGCCAGCAGCTTGGTCTCTAGCGGGGGGTTTTGGGAGACCCAGTACTTC
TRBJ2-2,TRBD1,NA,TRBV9,CASRPGQGLNGELFF,TGTGCCAGCCGACCCGGACAGGGATTGAACGGGGAGCTGTTTTTT
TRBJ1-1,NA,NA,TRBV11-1,CASSLGQGITEAFF,TGTGCCAGCAGCTTGGGCCAGGGGATAACTGAAGCTTTCTTT
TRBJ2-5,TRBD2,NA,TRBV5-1,CASSSFGASGGSLETQYF,TGCGCCAGCAGCTCGTTCGGGGCTAGCGGGGGTTCTCTGGAGACCCAGTACTTC
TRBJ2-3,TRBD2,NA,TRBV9,CASSALAGKGTDTQYF,TGTGCCAGCAGCGCACTAGCGGGGAAGGGCACAGATACGCAGTATTTT
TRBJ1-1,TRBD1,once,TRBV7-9,CASSFPGTGTEAFF,TGTGCCAGCAGCTTCCCCGGGACAGGCACTGAAGCTTTCTTT
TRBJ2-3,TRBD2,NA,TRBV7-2,CASSLGLAGATFTDTQYF,TGTGCCAGCAGCTTAGGACTAGCGGGGGCGACCTTCACAGATACGCAGTATTTT
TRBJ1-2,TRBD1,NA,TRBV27,CASSPTGGVRGYGYTF,TGTGCCAGCAGTCCGACAGGGGGCGTAAGAGGCTATGGCTACACCTTC
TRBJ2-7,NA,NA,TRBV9,CASSVGGDSYEQYF,TGTGCCAGCAGCGTCGGCGGGGATTCCTACGAGCAGTACTTC
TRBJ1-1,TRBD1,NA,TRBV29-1,CSVERQGNTEAFF,TGCAGCGTTGAGAGACAGGGAAACACTGAAGCTTTCTTT
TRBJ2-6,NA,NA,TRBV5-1,CASSLAPSSGANVLTF,TGCGCCAGCAGCTTGGCACCCAGCTCTGGGGCCAACGTCCTGACTTTC
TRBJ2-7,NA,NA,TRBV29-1,CSVGQNYEQYF,TGCAGCGTTGGTCAGAACTACGAGCAGTACTTC
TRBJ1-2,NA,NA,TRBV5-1,CASSFDSRRYGYTF,TGCGCCAGCAGCTTTGACAGCAGGAGATATGGCTACACCTTC